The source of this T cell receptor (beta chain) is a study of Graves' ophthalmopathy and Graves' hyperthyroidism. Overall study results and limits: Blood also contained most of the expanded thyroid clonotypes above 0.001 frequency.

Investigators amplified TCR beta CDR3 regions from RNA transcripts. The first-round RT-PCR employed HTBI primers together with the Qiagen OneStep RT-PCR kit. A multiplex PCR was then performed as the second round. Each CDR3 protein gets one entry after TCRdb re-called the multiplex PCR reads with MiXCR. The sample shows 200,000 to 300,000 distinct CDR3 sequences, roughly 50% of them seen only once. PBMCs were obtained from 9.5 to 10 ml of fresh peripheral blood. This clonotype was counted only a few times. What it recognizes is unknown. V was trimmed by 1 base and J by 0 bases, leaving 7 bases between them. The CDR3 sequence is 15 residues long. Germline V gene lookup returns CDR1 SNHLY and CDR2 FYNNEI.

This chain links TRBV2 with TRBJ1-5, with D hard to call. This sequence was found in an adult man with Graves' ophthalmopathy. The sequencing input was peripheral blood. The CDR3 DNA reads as TGTGCCAGCAGTGAAGGGACGGATAGCAATCAGCCCCAGCATTTT. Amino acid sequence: CASSEGTDSNQPQHF.